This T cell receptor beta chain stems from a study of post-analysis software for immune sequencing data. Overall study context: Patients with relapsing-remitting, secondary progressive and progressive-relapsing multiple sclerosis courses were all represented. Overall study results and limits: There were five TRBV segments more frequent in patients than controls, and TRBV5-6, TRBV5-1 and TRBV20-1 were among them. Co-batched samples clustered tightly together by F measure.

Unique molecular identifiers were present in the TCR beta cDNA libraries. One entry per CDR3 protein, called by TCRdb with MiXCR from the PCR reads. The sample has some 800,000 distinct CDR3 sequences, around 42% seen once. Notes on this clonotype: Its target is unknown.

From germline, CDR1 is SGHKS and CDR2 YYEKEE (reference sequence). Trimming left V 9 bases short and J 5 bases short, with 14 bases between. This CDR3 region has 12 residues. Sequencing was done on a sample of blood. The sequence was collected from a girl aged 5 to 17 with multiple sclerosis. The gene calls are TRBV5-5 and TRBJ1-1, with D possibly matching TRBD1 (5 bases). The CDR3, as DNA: TGTGCCACCCTGTTGGGGGGGACTGAAGCTTTCTTT. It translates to CATLLGGTEAFF.